A single sample is the source of the 9 T cell receptor beta chains below, sequenced in a study of cytomegalovirus exposure and HLA in healthy donors. Here immunoSEQ multiplex PCR was the method, and the copy in TCRdb shows in-frame clones only, minus some. The data contain approximately 62,000 clones, about 90% of them singletons. Sequencing was done on a sample of PBMCs. The receptor source for this set is a woman between 18 and 29 years old in good health and CMV-seronegative.

The V and J genes are TRBV15 and TRBJ1-1; 7 bases are a match to TRBD1. CDR1 and CDR2 from the germline V gene are LNHNV and YYDKDF (reference sequence). V gave up 2 bases and J gave up 3 bases; unmatched junction bases: 0. The CDR3 contains 13 residues. The CDR3 reads CATSRTGDTEAFF. The CDR3 DNA sequence: TGTGCCACCAGCAGAACAGGGGACACTGAAGCTTTCTTT.

The CDR3: CASSLGGKGDTQYF. The CDR3 DNA reads as TGTGCCAGCAGCTTGGGGGGAAAGGGAGATACGCAGTATTTT. V gene TRBV7-3 combines with J gene TRBJ2-3; D might be TRBD2 (6 bases). Trimming took off 3 bases at V and 5 bases at J, with 12 bases between the two ends. Germline V lookup: CDR1 SGHTA, CDR2 FQGTGA. This CDR3 contains 14 residues.

The chain joins TRBV2 to TRBJ1-5, with D tentatively TRBD1 (6 bases). The V gene lost 6 bases and the J gene lost 0 bases, with 12 bases spanning the gap. This CDR3 is built from 15 residues. In germline, CDR1 is SNHLY, CDR2 FYNNEI. The CDR3 DNA is TGTGCCAGCAGAGTGGACAGCTATAGCAATCAGCCCCAGCATTTT. Translation: CASRVDSYSNQPQHF. The full variable domain, rest sourced from reference TRBV2 and TRBJ1-5, is EPEVTQTPSHQVTQMGQEVILRCVPISNHLYFYWYRQILGQKVEFLVSFYNNEISEKSEIFDDQFSVERPDGSNFTLKIRSTKLEDSAMYFCASRVDSYSNQPQHFGDGTRLSIL.

The rearrangement joins TRBV7-3 to TRBJ2-3; TRBD2 aligns across 11 bases. The CDR3 length is 15 residues. Trimming removed 6 bases from V and 6 bases from J; junction bases left unmatched: 8. In germline, CDR1 is SGHTA, CDR2 FQGTGA. The CDR3 is CASSTGLAVPDTQYF. The CDR3 DNA reads as TGTGCCAGCAGTACGGGACTAGCGGTTCCCGATACGCAGTATTTT.

The chain carries TRBV28 and TRBJ2-7, with 9 bases matching TRBD1. Germline V gene lookup returns CDR1 MDHEN and CDR2 SYDVKM. The CDR3 covers 13 residues. V dropped 2 bases and J dropped 4; count of bases not matched to a gene: 0. The chain's CDR3 is CASSLGTGYEQYF. The CDR3 DNA follows: TGTGCCAGCAGTTTAGGGACAGGGTACGAGCAGTACTTC.

The chain carries TRBV28 and TRBJ1-4; unclear D gene. Germline V gene sequence: CDR1 MDHEN, CDR2 SYDVKM. V lost 7 bases and J lost 5, with 11 bases in between. The CDR3 length is 13 residues. In DNA form, the CDR3 reads TGTGCCAGCACCCCAGCCGGGAATGAAAAACTGTTTTTT. It encodes CASTPAGNEKLFF.

The gene calls are TRBV4-2 and TRBJ2-1; the D gene is possibly TRBD2 (6 bases). Germline V lookup: CDR1 LGHNA, CDR2 YNFKEQ. The V end lost 4 bases, the J end lost 3 bases, and 19 bases lay between the germline ends. The CDR3 spans 17 residues. For the CDR3, the DNA is TGTGCCAGCAGCCCCCCCCGGGGTTTAGCGGTCTACAATGAGCAGTTCTTC. Translated: CASSPPRGLAVYNEQFF.

This chain connects TRBV19 to TRBJ1-2; 10 nucleotides match TRBD1. Germline V lookup: CDR1 LNHDA, CDR2 SQIVND (reference sequence). This CDR3 comprises 13 residues. V was pared by 3 bases and J by 6 bases, with 1 base of the junction left unmatched. The CDR3 reads CASSIGTGDGYTF. The CDR3 nucleotides read TGTGCCAGTAGTATTGGGACAGGGGATGGCTACACCTTC.

The CDR3 region has the DNA TGTGCCAGCTCACCACTACGGGTGTTCACTGAAGCTTTCTTT. Translation: CASSPLRVFTEAFF. The gene calls are TRBV18 and TRBJ1-1; D remains ambiguous. CDR3 length: 14 amino acids. Germline V gene lookup returns CDR1 KGHSH and CDR2 LQKENI. Trimming removed 1 base from V and 4 bases from J, with 10 bases in between.